This TCR beta chain was documented in a study of T cells in Graves' hyperthyroidism and ophthalmopathy. The overall study: Peripheral blood was obtained at initial diagnosis, preceding any treatment. Findings and limits, study-wide: Blood also held most thyroid clonotypes expanded beyond 0.001.

The CDR3 regions of TCR beta were amplified from RNA transcripts. Using the HTBI primer set, a first-round RT-PCR was run on the TCR CDR3. TCRdb ran MiXCR on the multiplex PCR reads and lists one entry per CDR3 protein. The profile shows approximately 370,000 distinct CDR3 sequences, about 17% of them singletons. This clonotype was recorded many times. Its matching antigen is unknown. Germline V gene data show CDR1 as SNHLY and CDR2 as FYNNEI. V lost 2 bases and J lost 10, with 5 bases in between. The CDR3 contains 11 residues. Diagnoses were established using clinical symptoms, serum thyroxine and TRAb, thyroid ultrasound and orbital computed tomography. PBMCs were collected from an approximately 9.2 ml volume of fresh peripheral blood.

Sequencing was carried out using blood. The source is a woman in her 30s with Graves' hyperthyroidism that later progressed to Graves' ophthalmopathy. This chain links TRBV2 with TRBJ1-4, with D unresolved. CDR3 bases: TGTGCCAGCAGTGAACGGACAAAACTGTTTTTT. Amino acids: CASSERTKLFF.